This T cell receptor (beta chain) was documented in a study of blood T cell repertoires in COVID-19. TCRdb keeps only in-frame clones here, not all; method: immunoSEQ multiplex PCR. The table shows around 47,000 clones, with around 90% occurring only once. This CDR3 has 17 residues. Germline V gene sequence: CDR1 KGHDR, CDR2 SFDVKD. V lost 2 bases and J lost 4, with 18 bases in between. This receptor was taken from a woman aged 80 or over in a cohort sampled during active or convalescent COVID-19. The rearrangement joins TRBV24-1 to TRBJ2-3; D remains unclear. The sequencing input was peripheral blood. The DNA of the CDR3 is TGTGCCACCAGTGATTGCTCGGAGTTTTATAGCTCAGATACGCAGTATTTT. Translated, it gives CATSDCSEFYSSDTQYF.